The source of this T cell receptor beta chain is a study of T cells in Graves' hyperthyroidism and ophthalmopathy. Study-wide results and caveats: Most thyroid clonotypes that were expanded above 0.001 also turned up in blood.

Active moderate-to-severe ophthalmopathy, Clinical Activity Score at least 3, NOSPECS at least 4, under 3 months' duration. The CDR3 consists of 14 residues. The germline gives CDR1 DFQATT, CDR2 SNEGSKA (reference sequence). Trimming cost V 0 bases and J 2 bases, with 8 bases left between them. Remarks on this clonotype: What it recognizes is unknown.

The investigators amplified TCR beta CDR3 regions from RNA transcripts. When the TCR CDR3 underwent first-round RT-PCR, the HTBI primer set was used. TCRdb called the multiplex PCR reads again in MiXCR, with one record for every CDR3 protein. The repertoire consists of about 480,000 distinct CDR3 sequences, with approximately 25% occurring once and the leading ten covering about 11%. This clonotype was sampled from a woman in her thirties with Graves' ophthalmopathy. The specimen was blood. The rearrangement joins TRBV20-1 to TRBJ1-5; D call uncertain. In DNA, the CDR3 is TGCAGTGCTAGAGAAGCCAAGGGCAATCAGCCCCAGCATTTT. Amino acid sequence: CSAREAKGNQPQHF.